The clone carrying this T cell receptor beta chain was picked up many times. These data come from a study of blood T cell repertoires in COVID-19. On the study more broadly: Spain, Italy and the United States supplied samples that represented acute and convalescent COVID-19. T cells, B-cell-depleted T cells, or PBMCs supplied cDNA or gDNA.

Trimming cost V 1 base and J 7 bases, with 4 bases left between them. Germline V gene data show CDR1 as SEHNR and CDR2 as FQNEAQ (reference sequence). There are 12 residues in the CDR3. Assay used: immunoSEQ multiplex PCR; TCRdb lists only in-frame clones, some missing. The sample consists of 120,000 to 150,000 clones, less than 90% of them appearing once. This TCR was recovered from a human donor in a cohort sampled during active COVID-19. The specimen sequenced was peripheral blood. This chain connects TRBV7-9 to TRBJ1-4; D uncertain. CDR3 region: CASSLVSEKLFF. CDR3 bases: TGTGCCAGCAGCTTAGTTAGTGAAAAACTGTTTTTT.